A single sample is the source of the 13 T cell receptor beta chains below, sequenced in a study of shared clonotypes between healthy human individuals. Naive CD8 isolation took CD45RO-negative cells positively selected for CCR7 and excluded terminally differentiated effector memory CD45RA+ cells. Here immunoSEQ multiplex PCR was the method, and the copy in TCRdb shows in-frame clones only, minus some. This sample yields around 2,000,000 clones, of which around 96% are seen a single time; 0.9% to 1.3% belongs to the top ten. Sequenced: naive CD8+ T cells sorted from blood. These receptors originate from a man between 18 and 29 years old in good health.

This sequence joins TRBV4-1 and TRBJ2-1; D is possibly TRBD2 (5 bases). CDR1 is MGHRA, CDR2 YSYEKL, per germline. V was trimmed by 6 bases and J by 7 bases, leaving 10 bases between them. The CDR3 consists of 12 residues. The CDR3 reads CASSRPGNEQFF. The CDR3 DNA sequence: TGCGCCAGCAGTAGACCGGGGAATGAGCAGTTCTTC.

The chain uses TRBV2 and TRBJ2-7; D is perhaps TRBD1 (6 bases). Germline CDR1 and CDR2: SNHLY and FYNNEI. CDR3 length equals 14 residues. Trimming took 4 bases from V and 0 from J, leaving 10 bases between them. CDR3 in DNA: TGTGCCAGCAGTGGGACAGACAGCTCCTACGAGCAGTACTTC. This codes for CASSGTDSSYEQYF.

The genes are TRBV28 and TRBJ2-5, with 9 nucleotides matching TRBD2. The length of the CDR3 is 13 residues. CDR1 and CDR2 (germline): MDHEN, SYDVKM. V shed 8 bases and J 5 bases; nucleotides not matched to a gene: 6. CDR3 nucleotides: TGTGCCAGCGTCGAGCGGGGGGTTGAGACCCAGTACTTC. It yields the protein CASVERGVETQYF. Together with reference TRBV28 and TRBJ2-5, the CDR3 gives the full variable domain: DVKVTQSSRYLVKRTGEKVFLECVQDMDHENMFWYRQDPGLGLRLIYFSYDVKMKEKGDIPEGYSVSREKKERFSLILESASTNQTSMYLCASVERGVETQYFGPGTRLLVL.

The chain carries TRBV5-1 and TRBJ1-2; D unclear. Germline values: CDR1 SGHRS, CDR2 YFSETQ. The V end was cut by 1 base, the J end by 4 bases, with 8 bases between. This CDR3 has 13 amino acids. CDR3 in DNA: TGCGCCAGCAGCTTGAGTCCGAGCTATGGCTACACCTTC. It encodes CASSLSPSYGYTF.

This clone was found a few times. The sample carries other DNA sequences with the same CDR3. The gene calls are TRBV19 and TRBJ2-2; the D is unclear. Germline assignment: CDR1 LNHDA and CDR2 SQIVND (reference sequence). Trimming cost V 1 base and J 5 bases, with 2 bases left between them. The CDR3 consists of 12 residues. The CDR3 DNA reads TGTGCCAGTAGTATAGGAACCGGGGAGCTGTTTTTT. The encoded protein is CASSIGTGELFF. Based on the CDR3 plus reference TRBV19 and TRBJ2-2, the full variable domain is DGGITQSPKYLFRKEGQNVTLSCEQNLNHDAMYWYRQDPGQGLRLIYYSQIVNDFQKGDIAEGYSVSREKKESFPLTVTSAQKNPTAFYLCASSIGTGELFFGEGSRLTVL.

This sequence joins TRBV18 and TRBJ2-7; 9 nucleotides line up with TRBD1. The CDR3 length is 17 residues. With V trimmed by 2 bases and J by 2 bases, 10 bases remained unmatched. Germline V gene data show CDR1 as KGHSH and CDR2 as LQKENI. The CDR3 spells CASSPDSATGGTYEQYF. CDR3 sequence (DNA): TGTGCCAGCTCACCAGACTCGGCGACAGGGGGAACCTACGAGCAGTACTTC. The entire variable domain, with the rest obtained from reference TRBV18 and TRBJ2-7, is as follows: NAGVMQNPRHLVRRRGQEARLRCSPMKGHSHVYWYRQLPEEGLKFMVYLQKENIIDESGMPKERFSAEFPKEGPSILRIQQVVRGDSAAYFCASSPDSATGGTYEQYFGPGTRLTVT.

This CDR3 reads CAGGTGNSYNSPLHF. Written as DNA, the CDR3 is TGTGCCGGTGGGACAGGAAACTCCTATAATTCACCCCTCCACTTT. The chain combines TRBV6-6 with TRBJ1-6; 8 positions agree with TRBD1. This CDR3 has 15 residues. After removal of 11 bases from V and 0 bases from J, the junction contained 6 bases not matched to a gene. CDR1 and CDR2 (germline): MNHNY, SVGAGI (reference sequence).

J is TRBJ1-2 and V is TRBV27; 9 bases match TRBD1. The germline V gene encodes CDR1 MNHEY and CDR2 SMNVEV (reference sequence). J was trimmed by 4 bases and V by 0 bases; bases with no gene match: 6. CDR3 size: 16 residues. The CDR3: CASSLSFVTGGYGYTF. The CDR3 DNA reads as TGTGCCAGCAGTTTATCGTTTGTGACAGGGGGCTATGGCTACACCTTC.

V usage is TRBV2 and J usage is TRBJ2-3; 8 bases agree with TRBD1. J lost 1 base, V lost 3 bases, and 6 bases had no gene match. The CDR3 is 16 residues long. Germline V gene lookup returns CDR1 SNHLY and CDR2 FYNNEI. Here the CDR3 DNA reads TGTGCCAGCAGTGACACAGGGGGAGCGGGCACAGATACGCAGTATTTT. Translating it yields CASSDTGGAGTDTQYF.

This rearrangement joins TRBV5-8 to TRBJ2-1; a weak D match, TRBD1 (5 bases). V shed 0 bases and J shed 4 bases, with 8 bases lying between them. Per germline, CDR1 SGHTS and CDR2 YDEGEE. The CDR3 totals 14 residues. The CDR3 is CASSLEGPYNEQFF. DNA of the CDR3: TGTGCCAGCAGCTTGGAGGGGCCTTACAATGAGCAGTTCTTC.

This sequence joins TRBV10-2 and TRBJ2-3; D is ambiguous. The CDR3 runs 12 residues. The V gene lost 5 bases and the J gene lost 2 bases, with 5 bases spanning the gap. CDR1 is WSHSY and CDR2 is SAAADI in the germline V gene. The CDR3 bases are TGCGCCAGCAGTTCCTTCACAGATACGCAGTATTTT. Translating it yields CASSSFTDTQYF.

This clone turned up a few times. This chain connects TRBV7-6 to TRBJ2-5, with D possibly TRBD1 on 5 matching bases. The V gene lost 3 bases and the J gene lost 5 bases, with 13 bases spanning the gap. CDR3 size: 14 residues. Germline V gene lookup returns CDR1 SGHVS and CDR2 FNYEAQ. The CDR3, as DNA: TGTGCCAGCAGCTTGACAGCCCTGGGGGAGACCCAGTACTTC. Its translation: CASSLTALGETQYF.

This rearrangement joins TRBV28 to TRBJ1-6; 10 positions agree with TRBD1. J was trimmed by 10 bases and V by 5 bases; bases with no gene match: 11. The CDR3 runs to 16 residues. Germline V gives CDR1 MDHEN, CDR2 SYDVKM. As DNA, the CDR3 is TGTGCCAGCAGTCTCCTAAGACAGGGGGCAGGGTCACCCCTCCACTTT. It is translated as CASSLLRQGAGSPLHF.